The next 11 T cell receptor beta chains were all read from a single sample in a study of blood T cell repertoires in COVID-19 (dated by TCRdb to 2018 to 2020). The library was made by the immunoSEQ multiplex PCR assay. TCRdb re-hosts the immuneACCESS table, in-frame sequences only. Its copies lack some clones; in the studies checked, an unresolved V gene accounts for under half of them, and the cause for the rest is not known. The sample records some 180,000 clones, over 75% of which are singletons. Roughly 0.56% of the sample is taken by the ten largest. Sequenced material: peripheral blood. The origin of the receptors is a man in his forties or fifties with acute or convalescent COVID-19.

V is TRBV5-5 and J is TRBJ2-3; D not certain. CDR3 length: 14 residues. CDR1 is SGHKS and CDR2 is YYEKEE in the germline V gene (reference sequence). Trimming stripped 0 bases from V and 1 base from J, with 6 bases between. The CDR3: CASSLAVGTDTQYF. CDR3 in DNA: TGTGCCAGCAGCTTGGCGGTGGGCACAGATACGCAGTATTTT.

V usage is TRBV7-8 and J usage is TRBJ1-3; D unresolved. Germline V CDR1 and CDR2: SGHVS, FQNEAQ. V lost 8 bases and J lost 0, with 11 bases in between. The CDR3 extends over 14 amino acids. The CDR3 spells CASGRSPSGNTIYF. CDR3 coding DNA: TGTGCCAGCGGCAGGTCCCCCTCTGGAAACACCATATATTTT.

The rearrangement uses TRBV5-1 and TRBJ2-1; 8 bases align to TRBD2. Germline V lookup: CDR1 SGHRS, CDR2 YFSETQ. The CDR3 is 14 amino acids. Germline trimming cut 0 bases from V and 8 bases from J; bases unmatched to any gene: 4. In DNA form, the CDR3 reads TGCGCCAGCAGCTTGGCGGGAGGGAACTATGAGCAGTTCTTC. Amino acids: CASSLAGGNYEQFF.

The CDR3 nucleotides read TGTGCCAGCAGTAACAGGGAAAGCAATCAGCCCCAGCATTTT. Its translation is CASSNRESNQPQHF. The gene calls are TRBV5-6 and TRBJ1-5; the D gene is possibly TRBD1 (6 bases). The CDR3 runs to 14 residues. Looked up from germline, CDR1 is SGHDT and CDR2 is YYEEEE. The V end was cut by 5 bases, the J end by 1 base, with 10 bases between.

The chain couples TRBV4-3 to TRBJ1-2, with D uncertain. With 4 bases removed from V and 7 bases from J, the gap between germline ends came to 7 bases. From germline, CDR1 is LGHNA and CDR2 YSLEER. The CDR3 spans 11 residues. The CDR3 sequence is CASSPGSGYTF. For the CDR3, the DNA is TGCGCCAGCAGCCCGGGATCTGGCTACACCTTC.

The chain uses TRBV7-9 and TRBJ2-5, with D tentatively TRBD2 (7 bases). The germline V gene encodes CDR1 SEHNR and CDR2 FQNEAQ (reference sequence). The CDR3 has 14 amino acids. V lost 5 bases and J lost 5, with 15 bases in between. CDR3 nucleotide sequence: TGTGCCAGCAGCACCCCGGGGGGCTTGGAGACCCAGTACTTC. It codes for CASSTPGGLETQYF.

V gene TRBV9 combines with J gene TRBJ1-5; a possible D gene is TRBD1 (6 bases). The length of the CDR3 is 15 residues. Germline V gene sequence: CDR1 SGDLS, CDR2 YYNGEE. Between the trimmed V and J ends, which lost 0 bases and 0 bases, there was a span of 7 bases. The CDR3 coding sequence is TGTGCCAGCAGCGTAGAGGGGGTTAGCAATCAGCCCCAGCATTTT. Its translation: CASSVEGVSNQPQHF.

This chain connects TRBV7-6 to TRBJ2-3, with 9 nucleotides matching TRBD2. The CDR3 has 18 residues. The V gene end was trimmed by 1 base and the J gene end by 4 bases; junction bases not matched to a gene: 12. The germline gives CDR1 SGHVS, CDR2 FNYEAQ. CDR3 coding DNA: TGTGCCAGCAGCTTAGGTCGGTCGGTAGCGGGGGCCCCAGATACGCAGTATTTT. This codes for CASSLGRSVAGAPDTQYF. The full variable domain, in which reference TRBV7-6 and TRBJ2-3 provide the parts outside the CDR3, is GAGVSQSPRYKVTKRGQDVALRCDPISGHVSLYWYRQALGQGPEFLTYFNYEAQQDKSGLPNDRFSAERPEGSISTLTIQRTEQRDSAMYRCASSLGRSVAGAPDTQYFGPGTRLTVL.

The chain joins TRBV27 to TRBJ2-3; TRBD2 agrees at 11 bases. The CDR3 extends over 18 amino acids. With V trimmed by 5 bases and J by 1 base, 11 bases remained unmatched. Looked up from germline, CDR1 is MNHEY and CDR2 is SMNVEV (reference sequence). Here the CDR3 reads CASSPRLAGHPRTDTQYF. The CDR3, as DNA: TGTGCCAGCAGTCCCCGACTAGCGGGACACCCCCGCACAGATACGCAGTATTTT.

The chain couples TRBV7-8 to TRBJ1-2, with 8 nucleotides matching TRBD1. J gave up 2 bases and V 0 bases, and 8 bases lay outside the gene matches. The CDR3 is made up of 17 amino acids. Germline V lookup: CDR1 SGHVS, CDR2 FQNEAQ. CDR3 region: CASSLAWTGNKNYGYTF. The CDR3 DNA reads TGTGCCAGCAGCTTAGCGTGGACAGGGAATAAAAACTATGGCTACACCTTC.

This clone has a single count. V and J are TRBV9 and TRBJ2-1, with TRBD1 matching over 9 bases. The V gene end was trimmed by 0 bases and the J gene end by 4 bases; junction bases not matched to a gene: 5. This CDR3 region has 16 residues. The germline gives CDR1 SGDLS, CDR2 YYNGEE. The CDR3 bases are TGTGCCAGCAGCGTAGCGAGGGACAGGGAATACAATGAGCAGTTCTTC. Its translation: CASSVARDREYNEQFF. Combining the CDR3 with reference TRBV9 and TRBJ2-1 gives the whole variable domain DSGVTQTPKHLITATGQRVTLRCSPRSGDLSVYWYQQSLDQGLQFLIQYYNGEERAKGNILERFSAQQFPDLHSELNLSSLELGDSALYFCASSVARDREYNEQFFGPGTRLTVL.